Shown below are 19 T cell receptor beta chains from a single sample sequenced in a study of cytomegalovirus exposure and HLA in healthy donors. Researchers ran the PCR with 60 Vbeta and 13 Jbeta primers. This table comes from immunoSEQ multiplex PCR, and its TCRdb copy is limited to in-frame clones, with some not included. The sample yields around 100,000 clones, around 69% seen once. Specimen: PBMCs. These receptors originate from a woman aged 55-75 years in good health and CMV-seropositive.

This sequence joins TRBV7-2 and TRBJ1-1, with D hard to call. V lost 3 bases and J lost 7, with 12 bases in between. Germline V CDR1 and CDR2: SGHTA, FQGNSA. The CDR3 runs 13 residues. The CDR3 is CASSLGLKGEAFF. CDR3 nucleotide sequence: TGTGCCAGCAGCTTGGGCCTAAAAGGTGAAGCTTTCTTT. The variable domain in full, with the rest retrieved from reference TRBV7-2 and TRBJ1-1, is GAGVSQSPSNKVTEKGKDVELRCDPISGHTALYWYRQSLGQGLEFLIYFQGNSAPDKSGLPSDRFSAERTGGSVSTLTIQRTQQEDSAVYLCASSLGLKGEAFFGQGTRLTVV.

The chain uses TRBV9 and TRBJ2-1, with TRBD2 as a possible D gene (5 bases). Between the trimmed V and J ends, which lost 0 bases and 7 bases, there was a span of 11 bases. Germline V gene sequence: CDR1 SGDLS, CDR2 YYNGEE. The CDR3 is 14 residues long. The chain's CDR3 is CASSVAGTKNEQFF. CDR3 in DNA: TGTGCCAGCAGCGTAGCGGGAACAAAAAATGAGCAGTTCTTC.

This clone was detected a few times. V usage is TRBV6-1 and J usage is TRBJ2-1; no clear D gene. Germline V CDR1 and CDR2: MNHNS, SASEGT. V shed 7 bases and J shed 3 bases, with 7 bases lying between them. This CDR3 has 12 residues. The CDR3 nucleotides are TGTGCCAGCATTTCTATCTACAATGAGCAGTTCTTC. This encodes CASISIYNEQFF.

This clone was picked up one time. This chain uses TRBV30 with TRBJ1-5, with D uncertain. Germline V CDR1 and CDR2: GTSNPN, SVGIG (reference sequence). The length of the CDR3 is 13 residues. V lost 1 base, J lost 6 bases, and 10 bases lay in between. The CDR3 sequence: CAWSETERQPQHF. CDR3 bases: TGTGCCTGGAGTGAAACCGAGCGTCAGCCCCAGCATTTT.

The gene calls are TRBV4-2 and TRBJ2-1; 12 bases fit TRBD2. After removal of 8 bases from V and 7 bases from J, the junction contained 9 bases not matched to a gene. The CDR3 has 15 amino acids. From germline, CDR1 is LGHNA and CDR2 YNFKEQ. The CDR3 coding sequence is TGTGCCAGCCGTAGGACTAGCGGGGAAAATAATGAGCAGTTCTTC. This translates into CASRRTSGENNEQFF.

CDR3 protein: CASSLLADMLAKNIQYF. CDR3 DNA: TGTGCCAGCAGTTTGCTAGCGGACATGCTAGCCAAAAACATTCAGTACTTC. V is TRBV27 and J is TRBJ2-4, with TRBD2 matching over 7 bases. J was trimmed by 0 bases and V by 3 bases; bases with no gene match: 8. CDR1 and CDR2 from the germline V gene are MNHEY and SMNVEV (reference sequence). CDR3 length: 17 amino acids.

This rearrangement joins TRBV7-6 to TRBJ2-1, with 7 positions matching TRBD2. Germline trimming cut 4 bases from V and 3 bases from J; bases unmatched to any gene: 9. This CDR3 is 16 amino acids long. CDR1 SGHVS and CDR2 FNYEAQ come from the germline V gene. The CDR3 DNA is TGTGCCAGCAGCTCCTTGGGGGGGATCGTCTACAATGAGCAGTTCTTC. Protein: CASSSLGGIVYNEQFF.

In its sample, this clone was seen a few times. The conserved closing phenylalanine or tryptophan is absent in this CDR3, likely reflecting a read error. No DNA is shown, since the ends of the CDR3 on it are uncertain; the CDR3 is the one TCRdb lists. The chain joins TRBV7-9 to TRBJ1-1; the DNA was not compared with TRBD1, the D call given in the table. From germline, CDR1 is SEHNR and CDR2 FQNEAQ (reference sequence). The CDR3 has 10 amino acids, counting both end residues. The chain's CDR3 is CASSLEPGQA.

This clone was picked up a small number of times. This chain links TRBV7-2 with TRBJ2-7, with 7 bases matching TRBD2. The germline gives CDR1 SGHTA, CDR2 FQGNSA. V dropped 0 bases and J dropped 4; count of bases not matched to a gene: 6. The CDR3 loop spans 15 amino acids. The DNA of the CDR3 is TGTGCCAGCAGCTTAGCGGGAGGGGTTCTTTACGAGCAGTACTTC. This translates into CASSLAGGVLYEQYF.

This clone was counted a single time. The chain combines TRBV7-9 with TRBJ2-2; weak D call: TRBD2 (5 bases). Trimming removed 5 bases from V and 3 bases from J, with 16 bases in between. Germline V gene lookup returns CDR1 SEHNR and CDR2 FQNEAQ (reference sequence). The length of the CDR3 is 16 residues. CDR3 region: CASSPTFAGDTGELFF. The CDR3 DNA reads as TGTGCCAGCAGCCCCACTTTCGCCGGGGACACCGGGGAGCTGTTTTTT. Supplemented by reference TRBV7-9 and TRBJ2-2, the full variable domain reads DTGVSQNPRHKITKRGQNVTFRCDPISEHNRLYWYRQTLGQGPEFLTYFQNEAQLEKSRLLSDRFSAERPKGSFSTLEIQRTEQGDSAMYLCASSPTFAGDTGELFFGEGSRLTVL.

The chain couples TRBV11-3 to TRBJ1-1, with D possibly TRBD1 on 6 matching bases. The CDR3 has 13 amino acids. The ends were cut back, 5 bases at V and 4 bases at J, with 11 bases in the middle. Germline-derived CDR1 and CDR2 are SGHNT and YENEEA. The CDR3 nucleotides read TGTGCCAGCAGCAAACACAGGGCCACTGAAGCTTTCTTT. It encodes CASSKHRATEAFF.

The rearrangement uses TRBV5-6 and TRBJ1-1; 8 bases map to TRBD1. Germline V gene data show CDR1 as SGHDT and CDR2 as YYEEEE. Trimming at V came to 5 bases and at J to 2 bases, leaving 8 bases not matched to a gene. This CDR3 region has 15 residues. This CDR3 reads CASRVLDRVNTEAFF. CDR3 DNA: TGTGCCAGCAGGGTCTTGGACAGGGTAAACACTGAAGCTTTCTTT. The variable domain in full, with the rest retrieved from reference TRBV5-6 and TRBJ1-1, is DAGVTQSPTHLIKTRGQQVTLRCSPKSGHDTVSWYQQALGQGPQFIFQYYEEEERQRGNFPDRFSGHQFPNYSSELNVNALLLGDSALYLCASRVLDRVNTEAFFGQGTRLTVV.

The V gene is TRBV19, the J gene TRBJ2-1; 7 bases match TRBD2. CDR1 LNHDA and CDR2 SQIVND come from the germline V gene (reference sequence). CDR3 size: 15 residues. The V and J ends lost 3 bases and 0 bases, in that order; junction bases with no gene match: 2. The CDR3 bases are TGTGCCAGTAGTATGTCTAGCGGCTCCTACAATGAGCAGTTCTTC. It codes for CASSMSSGSYNEQFF.

The chain is built from TRBV29-1 and TRBJ2-7, with 7 bases lining up with TRBD2. J gave up 3 bases and V 8 bases, and 7 bases lay outside the gene matches. CDR3 length equals 12 residues. CDR1 is SQVTM and CDR2 is ANQGSEA in the germline V gene. The CDR3: CSLSGAYYEQYF. CDR3 bases: TGCAGCTTGAGCGGGGCTTACTACGAGCAGTACTTC.

The V gene is TRBV27, the J gene TRBJ1-4, with 7 bases fitting TRBD1. J was trimmed by 7 bases and V by 6 bases; bases with no gene match: 14. Germline V gene lookup returns CDR1 MNHEY and CDR2 SMNVEV (reference sequence). The length of the CDR3 is 16 residues. The CDR3 is CASRTSPTGDVEKLFF. The CDR3 bases are TGTGCCAGCAGAACCTCCCCAACAGGGGATGTTGAAAAACTGTTTTTT.

This clone was seen more than once but under ten times. The chain recombines TRBV10-3 with TRBJ1-2; TRBD1 is a possible D gene (5 bases). Germline CDR1 ENHRY, CDR2 SYGVKD. There are 11 residues in the CDR3. The chain's CDR3 is CAITGGDGYTF. CDR3 in DNA: TGTGCTATAACCGGGGGGGATGGCTACACCTTC.

V is TRBV15 and J is TRBJ2-5; 8 bases align to TRBD2. Germline V lookup: CDR1 LNHNV, CDR2 YYDKDF (reference sequence). Trimming took 3 bases from V and 5 from J; bases not matched to a gene: 5. This CDR3 has 14 residues. The CDR3 region has the DNA TGTGCCACCAGCAGCGGGAGGGGATGGGAGACCCAGTACTTC. Its protein is CATSSGRGWETQYF.

CDR3 nucleotide sequence: TGCAGTGGGGGGCTCTTGGGCGAGCAGTACTTC. Translated: CSGGLLGEQYF. The rearrangement uses TRBV20-1 and TRBJ2-7, with D possibly matching TRBD1 (6 bases). The CDR3 is made up of 11 amino acids. The ends were cut back, 7 bases at V and 6 bases at J, with 13 bases in the middle. Germline assignment: CDR1 DFQATT and CDR2 SNEGSKA (reference sequence).

CDR3 protein: CASSRTSGTRNGEQFF. DNA of the CDR3: TGTGCCAGTAGCCGGACTAGCGGGACTCGAAATGGTGAGCAGTTCTTC. The rearrangement uses TRBV19 and TRBJ2-1, with TRBD2 identical over 12 bases. The CDR3 spans 16 residues. Germline V gene lookup returns CDR1 LNHDA and CDR2 SQIVND (reference sequence). The V gene end was trimmed by 6 bases and the J gene end by 9 bases; junction bases not matched to a gene: 12.